This entry is about one TCR beta chain. Antigen: not known. Trimming took 0 bases from V and 2 from J; bases not matched to a gene: 4. This CDR3 has 16 amino acids. The germline gives CDR1 SGDLS, CDR2 YYNGEE. The data are from a study of OX40 agonist ivuxolimab in advanced cancers. TCRdb's table, derived via immunoSEQ multiplex PCR, lists solely in-frame clones and lacks some. Here the sample spans around 130,000 clones, over 85% being singletons. General study points: Average numbers of expanded clones were greater in CD8+ T cells than in CD4+.

The starting material was CD4+ or CD8+ T cells sorted from blood, obtained in a trial of the OX40 agonist ivuxolimab. This TCR derives from an adult with an advanced solid tumor such as melanoma, head and neck, liver or kidney cancer. The V gene is TRBV9, the J gene TRBJ2-7, with 11 bases aligning to TRBD2. In nucleotides, the CDR3 is TGTGCCAGCAGCGTAGGCCCTAGCGGGAGGACCTACGAGCAGTACTTC. It is translated as CASSVGPSGRTYEQYF.